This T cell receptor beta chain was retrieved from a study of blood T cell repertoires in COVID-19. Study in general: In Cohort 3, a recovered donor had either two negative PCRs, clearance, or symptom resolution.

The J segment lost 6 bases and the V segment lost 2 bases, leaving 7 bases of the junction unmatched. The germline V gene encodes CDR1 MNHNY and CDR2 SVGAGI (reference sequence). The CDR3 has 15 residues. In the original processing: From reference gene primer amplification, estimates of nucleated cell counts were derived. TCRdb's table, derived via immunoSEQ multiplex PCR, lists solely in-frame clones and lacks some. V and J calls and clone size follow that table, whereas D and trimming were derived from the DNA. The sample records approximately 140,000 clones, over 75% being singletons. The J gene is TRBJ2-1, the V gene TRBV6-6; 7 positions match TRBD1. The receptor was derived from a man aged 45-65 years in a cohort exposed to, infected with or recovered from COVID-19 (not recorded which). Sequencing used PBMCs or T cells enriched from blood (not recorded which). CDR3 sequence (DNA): TGTGCCAGCAGTTACACCCGGGACAGTCTCAATGAGCAGTTCTTC. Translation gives CASSYTRDSLNEQFF.